The entry that follows covers one T cell receptor beta chain sequence. Between the trimmed V and J ends, which lost 7 bases and 0 bases, there was a span of 13 bases. The CDR3 extends over 14 amino acids. This specimen comes from a study of T cells in Graves' hyperthyroidism and ophthalmopathy. There were TCR beta CDR3 regions amplified from RNA transcripts. RT-PCR in the first round (using the HTBI primer set) targeted the TCR CDR3. One entry per CDR3 protein, called by TCRdb with MiXCR from the multiplex PCR reads. The sample yields approximately 320,000 distinct CDR3 sequences, around a sixth seen once.

This chain uses TRBV12-3 or TRBV12-4 with TRBJ2-7; possible D gene TRBD2, 5 bases. The TCR was taken from a man in his thirties or forties with Graves' hyperthyroidism. The sequenced material came from blood. In nucleotides, the CDR3 is TGTGCCAGCACCCGCGGAGGCAGCTCCTACGAGCAGTACTTC. Translation gives CASTRGGSSYEQYF.